This T cell receptor (beta chain) was retrieved from a study of beta chain features in type 1 diabetes. Looking at the study overall: Cells sorted and examined across all samples totaled approximately 100,000,000.

This clone appeared a few times. Sequenced material consisted of expressed TCRB transcripts (all of the isolated RNA was reverse transcribed). Only in-frame clones appear in the TCRdb table, and some are missing; sequencing was by immunoSEQ multiplex PCR. This table holds some 500,000 clones, 11% found once. The clonotype comes from a woman between 18 and 30 years old in good health. Sequencing was carried out using naive CD4+ T cells from blood.

The CDR3 here is CASSPGGATDTQYF. The CDR3 region has the DNA TGCGCCAGCAGCCCCGGTGGGGCCACAGATACGCAGTATTTT. This chain joins TRBV5-1 and TRBJ2-3, with D perhaps matching TRBD1 (5 bases). The V and J ends lost 4 bases and 2 bases respectively, with 11 bases between them. The CDR3 is made up of 14 amino acids. Looked up from germline, CDR1 is SGHRS and CDR2 is YFSETQ.